This TCR beta chain was found in a study of T cells after yellow fever vaccination. Researchers made TCR cDNA using 5'RACE template switching, and this step added a universal primer site and UMIs. One entry per CDR3 protein, called by TCRdb with MiXCR from the 5' RACE reads. The sample lists about 330,000 distinct CDR3 sequences; about 8.3% were seen once. On this clonotype: Its antigen remains unidentified.

Study results and limitations: Highly abundant clonotypes carried over from the bulk population could end up in FACS-sorted repertoires as contaminants.

The sequence came from a man aged 18 to 29 who received the YFV17D yellow fever vaccine. The material was PBMCs, obtained around 45 days after the first yellow fever vaccination.

Here the CDR3 reads CSVEWWDRDAYNEQFF. CDR3 DNA sequence: TGCAGCGTTGAATGGTGGGACAGGGATGCCTACAATGAGCAGTTCTTC. The rearrangement links TRBV29-1 to TRBJ2-1, with 9 nucleotides matching TRBD1. J was trimmed by 2 bases and V by 2 bases; bases with no gene match: 7. The CDR3 runs 16 residues. The germline CDR1 and CDR2 sequences are SQVTM and ANQGSEA.